The following is a TCR beta chain sequence with its context. The data were produced by immunoSEQ multiplex PCR, yet TCRdb's version contains in-frame clones alone and is incomplete. This sample has fewer than 200,000 clones; around 80% occur once, and the top ten carry nearly 15%. The CDR3 contains 13 residues. Germline assignment: CDR1 LGHDT and CDR2 YNNKEL (reference sequence). V was clipped by 0 bases and J by 3 bases, with 6 bases between them. The sample is drawn from a study of blood T cell repertoires in COVID-19. The chain uses TRBV3-1 (or the pseudogene TRBV3-2) and TRBJ2-7; no firm D call. The sample was PBMCs or T cells enriched from blood (not recorded which). This sequence was found in a man between 50 and 59 years old who had recovered from COVID-19. CDR3 nucleotides: TGTGCCAGCAGCCAAGAAACCAGCTACGAGCAGTACTTC. This gives the protein CASSQETSYEQYF.